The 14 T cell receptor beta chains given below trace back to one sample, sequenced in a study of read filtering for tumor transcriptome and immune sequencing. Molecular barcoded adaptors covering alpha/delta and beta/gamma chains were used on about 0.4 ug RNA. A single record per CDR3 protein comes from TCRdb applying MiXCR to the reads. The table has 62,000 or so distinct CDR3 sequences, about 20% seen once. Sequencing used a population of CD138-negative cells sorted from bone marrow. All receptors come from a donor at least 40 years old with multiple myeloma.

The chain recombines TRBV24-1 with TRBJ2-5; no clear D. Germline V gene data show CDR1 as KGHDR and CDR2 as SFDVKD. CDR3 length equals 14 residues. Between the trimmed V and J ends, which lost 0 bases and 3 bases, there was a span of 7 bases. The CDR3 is CATSDLRREETQYF. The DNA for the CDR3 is TGTGCCACCAGTGATTTGCGACGTGAAGAGACCCAGTACTTC.

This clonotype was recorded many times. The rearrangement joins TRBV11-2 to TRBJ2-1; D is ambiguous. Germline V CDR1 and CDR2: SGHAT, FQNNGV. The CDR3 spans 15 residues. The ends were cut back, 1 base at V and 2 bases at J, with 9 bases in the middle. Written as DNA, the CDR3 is TGTGCCAGCAGCTTAGTTGGAACTACCTACAATGAGCAGTTCTTC. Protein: CASSLVGTTYNEQFF.

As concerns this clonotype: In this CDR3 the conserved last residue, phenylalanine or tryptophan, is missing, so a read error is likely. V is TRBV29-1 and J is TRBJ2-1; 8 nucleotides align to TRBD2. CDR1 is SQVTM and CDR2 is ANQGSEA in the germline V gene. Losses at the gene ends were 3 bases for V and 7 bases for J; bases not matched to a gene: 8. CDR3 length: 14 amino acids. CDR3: CSVDGTSGRNEQFS. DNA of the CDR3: TGCAGCGTTGATGGGACTAGTGGGAGAAATGAGCAGTTCTCC.

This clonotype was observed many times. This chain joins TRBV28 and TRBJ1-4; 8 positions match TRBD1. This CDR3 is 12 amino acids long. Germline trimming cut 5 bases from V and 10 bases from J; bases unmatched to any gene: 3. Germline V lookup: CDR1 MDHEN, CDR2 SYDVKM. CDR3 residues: CASSKQGGKLFF. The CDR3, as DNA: TGTGCCAGCAGTAAACAGGGGGGAAAACTGTTTTTT.

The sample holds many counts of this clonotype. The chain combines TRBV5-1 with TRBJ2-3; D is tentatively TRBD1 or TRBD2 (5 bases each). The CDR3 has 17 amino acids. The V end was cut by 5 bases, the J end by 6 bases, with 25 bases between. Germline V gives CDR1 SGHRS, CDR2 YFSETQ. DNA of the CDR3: TGCGCCAGCAGTCTGGCTAGGGGAGCACAGGATCGTGATACGCAGTATTTT. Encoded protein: CASSLARGAQDRDTQYF.

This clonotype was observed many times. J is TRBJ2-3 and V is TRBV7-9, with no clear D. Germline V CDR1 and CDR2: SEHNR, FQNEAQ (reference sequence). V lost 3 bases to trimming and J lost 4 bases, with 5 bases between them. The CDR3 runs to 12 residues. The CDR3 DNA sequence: TGTGCCAGCAGCTTTCTCGCAGATACGCAGTATTTT. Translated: CASSFLADTQYF.

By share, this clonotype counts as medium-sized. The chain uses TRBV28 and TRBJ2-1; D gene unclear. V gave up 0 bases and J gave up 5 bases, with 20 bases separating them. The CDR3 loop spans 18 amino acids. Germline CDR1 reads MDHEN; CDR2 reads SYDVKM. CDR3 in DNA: TGTGCCAGCAGTTTATGGTCCAAGGAGAAAGGGTTCAACAATGAGCAGTTCTTC. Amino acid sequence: CASSLWSKEKGFNNEQFF.

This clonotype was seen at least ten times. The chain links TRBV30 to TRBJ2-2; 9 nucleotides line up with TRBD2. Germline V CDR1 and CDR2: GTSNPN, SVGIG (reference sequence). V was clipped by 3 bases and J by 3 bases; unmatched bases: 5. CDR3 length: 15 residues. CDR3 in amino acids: CAWRSGTSHTGELFF. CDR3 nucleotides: TGTGCCTGGAGGTCCGGGACTAGCCACACCGGGGAGCTGTTTTTT. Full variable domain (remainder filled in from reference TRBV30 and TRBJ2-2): SQTIHQWPATLVQPVGSPLSLECTVEGTSNPNLYWYRQAAGRGLQLLFYSVGIGQISSEVPQNLSASRPQDRQFILSSKKLLLSDSGFYLCAWRSGTSHTGELFFGEGSRLTVL.

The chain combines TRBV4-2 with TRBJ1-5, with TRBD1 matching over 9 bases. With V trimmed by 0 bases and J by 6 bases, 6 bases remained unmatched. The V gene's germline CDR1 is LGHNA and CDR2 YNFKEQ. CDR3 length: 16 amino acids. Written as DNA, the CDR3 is TGTGCCAGCAGCCAAGACATGGGACAGGGAGTTCAGCCCCAGCATTTT. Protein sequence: CASSQDMGQGVQPQHF.

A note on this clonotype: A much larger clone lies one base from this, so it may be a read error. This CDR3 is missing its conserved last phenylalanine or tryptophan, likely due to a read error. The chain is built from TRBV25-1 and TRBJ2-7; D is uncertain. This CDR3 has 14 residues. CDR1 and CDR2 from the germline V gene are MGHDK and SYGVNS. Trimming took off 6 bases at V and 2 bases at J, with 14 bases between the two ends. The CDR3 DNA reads TGTGCCAGCAGCCCTGTCGGCAGAACCTACGAGCAGTACTCC. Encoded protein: CASSPVGRTYEQYS.

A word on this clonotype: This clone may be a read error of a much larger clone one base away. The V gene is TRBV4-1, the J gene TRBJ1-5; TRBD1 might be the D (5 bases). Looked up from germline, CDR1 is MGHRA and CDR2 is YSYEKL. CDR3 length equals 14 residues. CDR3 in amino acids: CASSQESGGQSQHF. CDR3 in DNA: TGCGCCAGCAGCCAAGAATCTGGGGGTCAGTCCCAGCATTTT.

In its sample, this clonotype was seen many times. The CDR3 DNA reads TGTGCCAGCAGCTTAGTTATCGCTAGCGGGGGGGCGGAGACCCAGTACTTC. It encodes CASSLVIASGGAETQYF. The chain has TRBV11-2 and TRBJ2-5; 12 bases align to TRBD2. Looked up from germline, CDR1 is SGHAT and CDR2 is FQNNGV. The CDR3 runs to 17 residues. V lost 1 base and J lost 5; bases outside the gene matches: 8.

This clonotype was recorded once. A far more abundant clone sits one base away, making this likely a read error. CDR3 protein: CASSWTGEGYEQFF. In DNA, the CDR3 is TGTGCCAGCAGCTGGACAGGGGAGGGCTATGAGCAGTTCTTC. The chain uses TRBV11-1 and TRBJ2-1, with 9 bases identical to TRBD1. CDR1 and CDR2 from the germline V gene are SGHAT and FQDESV (reference sequence). The CDR3 runs 14 residues. The V segment lost 4 bases and the J segment 8 bases; nucleotides outside the gene matches: 6.

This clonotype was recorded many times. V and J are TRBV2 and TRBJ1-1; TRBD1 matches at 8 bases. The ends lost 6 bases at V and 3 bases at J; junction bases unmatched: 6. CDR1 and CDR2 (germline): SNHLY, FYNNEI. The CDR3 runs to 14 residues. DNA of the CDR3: TGTGCCAGCAGCATCGACAGGGGTTACACTGAAGCTTTCTTT. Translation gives CASSIDRGYTEAFF.